This T cell receptor (beta chain) came from a study of OX40 agonist ivuxolimab in advanced cancers. Looking at the study overall: At doses from 0.01 to 10 mg/kg, patients were given intravenous ivuxolimab every 2 weeks.

Baseline was the first blood sampling point, followed by cycle 4 day 1 and cycle 7 day 1. This CDR3 has 11 amino acids. The ends were cut back, 5 bases at V and 0 bases at J, with 2 bases in the middle. Germline V gene lookup returns CDR1 SNHLY and CDR2 FYNNEI. Profiling relied on immunoSEQ multiplex PCR, and the TCRdb table lists in-frame clones only, not all of them. The table includes approximately 100,000 clones, 90% to 95% detected once. The rearrangement uses TRBV2 and TRBJ2-7; D is ambiguous. The TCR comes from an adult with an advanced solid tumor such as melanoma, head and neck, liver or kidney cancer. This material consisted of CD4+ or CD8+ T cells sorted from blood, taken in a trial of the OX40 agonist ivuxolimab. This CDR3 reads CASSYSYEQYF. CDR3 DNA sequence: TGTGCCAGCAGTTACTCCTACGAGCAGTACTTC.